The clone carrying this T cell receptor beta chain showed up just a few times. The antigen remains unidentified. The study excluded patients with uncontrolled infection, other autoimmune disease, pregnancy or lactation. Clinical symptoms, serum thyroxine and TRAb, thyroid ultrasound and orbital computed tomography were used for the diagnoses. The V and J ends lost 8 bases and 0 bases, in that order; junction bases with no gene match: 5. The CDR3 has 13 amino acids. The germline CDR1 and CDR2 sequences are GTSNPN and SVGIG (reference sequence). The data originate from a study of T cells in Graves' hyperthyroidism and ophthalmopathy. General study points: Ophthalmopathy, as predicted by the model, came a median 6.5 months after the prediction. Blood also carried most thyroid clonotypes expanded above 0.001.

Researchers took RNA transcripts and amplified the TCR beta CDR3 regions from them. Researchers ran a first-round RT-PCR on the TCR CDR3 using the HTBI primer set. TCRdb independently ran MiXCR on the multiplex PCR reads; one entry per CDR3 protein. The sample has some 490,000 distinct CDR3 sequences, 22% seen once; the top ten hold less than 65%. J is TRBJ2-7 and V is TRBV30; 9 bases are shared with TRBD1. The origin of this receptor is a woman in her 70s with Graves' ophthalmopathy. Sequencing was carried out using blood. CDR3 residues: CAGTGMSSYEQYF. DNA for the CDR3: TGTGCCGGGACAGGGATGAGCTCCTACGAGCAGTACTTC. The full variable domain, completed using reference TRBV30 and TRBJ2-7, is SQTIHQWPATLVQPVGSPLSLECTVEGTSNPNLYWYRQAAGRGLQLLFYSVGIGQISSEVPQNLSASRPQDRQFILSSKKLLLSDSGFYLCAGTGMSSYEQYFGPGTRLTVT.